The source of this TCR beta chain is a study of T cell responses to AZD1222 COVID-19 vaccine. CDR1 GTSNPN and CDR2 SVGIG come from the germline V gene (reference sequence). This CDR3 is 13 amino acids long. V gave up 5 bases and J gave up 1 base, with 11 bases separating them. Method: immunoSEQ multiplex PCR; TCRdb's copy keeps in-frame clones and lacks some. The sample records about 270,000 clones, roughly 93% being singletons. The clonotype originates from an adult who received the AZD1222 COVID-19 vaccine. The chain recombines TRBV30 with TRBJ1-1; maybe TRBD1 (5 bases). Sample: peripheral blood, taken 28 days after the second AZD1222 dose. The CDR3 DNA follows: TGTGCCTGGGAAAAGGGGTCGAACACTGAAGCTTTCTTT. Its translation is CAWEKGSNTEAFF.